A selection of T cell receptor beta chains follows, all from one sample in a study of PD-L1 blockade in urothelial cancer. Data came from immunoSEQ multiplex PCR; TCRdb stores just in-frame clones and leaves some out. The sample has 95,000 or so clones, around 90% seen once. The sample here was PBMCs, taken around atezolizumab (anti-PD-L1) treatment. These receptors all come from a man in his 60s with urothelial cancer. The CDR3 runs from the conserved cysteine through the conserved F or W. The D gene is left open where the match is weak. Clone size appears in some rows only: once, few, many, or a class for an expanded clone.

j_call	d_call	v_call	cdr3_length	clone_size	cdr3_nt	cdr3_aa
TRBJ2-5	TRBD1	TRBV6-1	15	.	TGTGCCAGCAGTGGGGGACAGACCTCGCAAGAGACCCAGTACTTC	CASSGGQTSQETQYF
TRBJ1-4	TRBD1	TRBV5-1	13	once	TGCGCCAGCAGGCAGGGGGCAAATGAAAAACTGTTTTTT	CASRQGANEKLFF
TRBJ1-1	.	TRBV7-9	13	.	TGTGCCAGCAGCTTCTCACTAAACACTGAAGCTTTCTTT	CASSFSLNTEAFF
TRBJ1-3	TRBD1	TRBV10-2	17	once	TGCGCCAGCAGGGCGTACGGGACAGGTGACTCTGGAAACACCATATATTTT	CASRAYGTGDSGNTIYF
TRBJ2-7	TRBD1	TRBV5-1	15	.	TGCGCCAGCAGCTTAAATACAGGGGACAGCTACGAGCAGTACTTC	CASSLNTGDSYEQYF
TRBJ2-5	.	TRBV28	16	.	TGTGCCAGCAGTTTATACCCAGGGGTTGGCGAGGAGACCCAGTACTTC	CASSLYPGVGEETQYF
TRBJ2-7	.	TRBV6-6	16	.	TGTGCCAGCAGAGGCCTGGCTAGCGTGAAATCCTACGAGCAGTACTTC	CASRGLASVKSYEQYF
TRBJ1-1	.	TRBV6-5	12	.	TGTGCCAGCAGCAGGGGCAGCACTGAAGCTTTCTTT	CASSRGSTEAFF
TRBJ2-7	.	TRBV6-6	14	.	TGTGCCAGCAGTCCCGGAGGAGGGGTCTACGAGCAGTACTTC	CASSPGGGVYEQYF
TRBJ1-5	.	TRBV30	13	.	TGTGCCTGGACCGGACAAGCGAATCAGCCCCAGCATTTT	CAWTGQANQPQHF
TRBJ2-3	TRBD2	TRBV2	15	.	TGTGCCAGCAGTGACCTAGCGGGGGGCACAGATACGCAGTATTTT	CASSDLAGGTDTQYF
TRBJ2-5	TRBD2	TRBV7-6	15	.	TGTGCCAGCAGCCCGGGCGGGGGGTATCCGGAGACCCAGTACTTC	CASSPGGGYPETQYF
TRBJ1-1	.	TRBV12-5	12	.	TGTGCTAGTGGTTTTAATCCCACTGAAGCTTTCTTT	CASGFNPTEAFF
TRBJ2-1	.	TRBV28	13	once	TGTGCCAGCAGTTTCCTCCGCTACAATGAGCAGTTCTTC	CASSFLRYNEQFF
TRBJ2-7	.	TRBV9	16	.	TGTGCCAGCAGCGCCCTCGACAGGGAGGACCTATACGAGCAGTACTTC	CASSALDREDLYEQYF
TRBJ2-1	.	TRBV7-3	12	.	TGTGCCAGCAGCTTACAAGCAGGTGAGCAGTTCTTC	CASSLQAGEQFF
TRBJ1-2	.	TRBV7-2	14	.	TGTGCCAGCAGCCGGACAGAAGCTAACTATGGCTACACCTTC	CASSRTEANYGYTF
TRBJ1-1	.	TRBV7-9	14	.	TGTGCCAGCAGCCAGAAACAGGGTTCCACTGAAGCTTTCTTT	CASSQKQGSTEAFF
TRBJ2-7	TRBD2	TRBV19	14	.	TGTGCCAGTAGTATAGGAACTAGCGACGGCGAGCAGTACTTC	CASSIGTSDGEQYF
TRBJ1-1	.	TRBV28	13	.	TGTGCCACGAGCGGGCCTGGGAACACTGAAGCTTTCTTT	CATSGPGNTEAFF
TRBJ2-7	TRBD2	TRBV5-1	17	once	TGCGCCAGCAACACACTCTCGCGGGGGGCGAGCTCCTACGAGCAGTACTTC	CASNTLSRGASSYEQYF
TRBJ2-3	.	TRBV11-2	16	.	TGTGCCAGCAGCTTAGGGGTGGGAGGCCAAGGTGATACGCAGTATTTT	CASSLGVGGQGDTQYF
TRBJ2-1	.	TRBV7-2	15	.	TGTGCCAGCAGCTTAGCTGGAGGTATTAACCTAGGGTTGTTCTTC	CASSLAGGINLGLFF
TRBJ2-1	.	TRBV30	12	.	TGTGCCTGGAGTGTCCGTAACAATGAGCAGTTCTTC	CAWSVRNNEQFF
TRBJ2-4	.	TRBV12-5	13	.	TGTGCTAGTGGTTTGGGGGCTACTCGGATTCAGTACTTC	CASGLGATRIQYF
TRBJ2-3	.	TRBV12-5	14	.	TGTGCTAGTGGTTTGGTACGGGTCTTAGATACGCAGTATTTT	CASGLVRVLDTQYF
TRBJ1-2	TRBD1	TRBV7-2	15	.	TGTGCCAGCAGCTCCTGGGACAGGGTCTACTATGGCTACACCTTC	CASSSWDRVYYGYTF
TRBJ1-1	.	TRBV19	15	.	TGTGCCAGTAGTATACGGGGCAGGGGTAGGACTGAAGCTTTCTTT	CASSIRGRGRTEAFF
TRBJ2-5	.	TRBV19	17	.	TGTGCCAGTACCCCCTCCGGGCGGGCCACACAACAAGAGACCCAGTACTTC	CASTPSGRATQQETQYF
TRBJ1-1	TRBD1	TRBV5-1	15	.	TGCGCCAGCAGCGGCGACAGGGGGCTTGACACTGAAGCTTTCTTT	CASSGDRGLDTEAFF
TRBJ2-1	.	TRBV11-2	13	.	TGTGCCAGCAGCTTAGGAGGGTTCAATGAGCAGTTCTTC	CASSLGGFNEQFF
TRBJ2-3	TRBD2	TRBV2	13	.	TGTGCCAGCCTGGGGGGGAGCACAGATACGCAGTATTTT	CASLGGSTDTQYF
TRBJ1-2	.	TRBV28	15	.	TGTGCCAGCAGTTTAGCCCCTACAGTTAACTATGGCTACACCTTC	CASSLAPTVNYGYTF
TRBJ2-1	TRBD1	TRBV6-1	14	.	TGTGCCAGCAGTTCGGGACAGGGGAGTGGTGAGCAGTTCTTC	CASSSGQGSGEQFF
TRBJ2-5	TRBD2	TRBV5-1	19	once	TGCGCCAGCAGACCCCGAGGTTCGATCCCCGATAGCGGGGAAGAGACCCAGTACTTC	CASRPRGSIPDSGEETQYF
TRBJ1-2	.	TRBV7-9	13	.	TGTGCCAGCAGCACCCCAGGGGTTTGGGGCTACACCTTC	CASSTPGVWGYTF
TRBJ1-2	TRBD1	TRBV5-1	15	once	TGCGCCAGCAGCTTGGAGACAGGGGTTCACTATGGCTACACCTTC	CASSLETGVHYGYTF
TRBJ1-4	TRBD1	TRBV5-4	14	few	TGTGCCAGCAGCTTGGGACAGGGGATTGAAAAACTGTTTTTT	CASSLGQGIEKLFF
TRBJ1-5	TRBD1	TRBV5-6	16	.	TGTGCCAGCAGCTTGTACGACAGGGGTGGTTCGCAGCCCCAGCATTTT	CASSLYDRGGSQPQHF
TRBJ2-7	.	TRBV5-6	13	.	TGTGCCAGCAACGGACACGGCTCCTACGAGCAGTACTTC	CASNGHGSYEQYF
TRBJ1-5	.	TRBV27	14	few	TGTGCCAGCAGCGCTGACAGGTGGAATCAGCCCCAGCATTTT	CASSADRWNQPQHF
TRBJ2-7	TRBD1	TRBV18	13	once	TGTGCCAGCTCATCCGGACAGGGTAACGAGCAGTACTTC	CASSSGQGNEQYF
TRBJ2-1	.	TRBV19	12	few	TGTGCCAGTAAAAGCGTTAACAATGAGCAGTTCTTC	CASKSVNNEQFF
TRBJ2-5	TRBD1	TRBV7-3	14	.	TGTGCCAGCAGCTCAACAGGGGTTCAAGAGACCCAGTACTTC	CASSSTGVQETQYF
TRBJ2-3	.	TRBV10-3	14	once	TGTGCCATCAGTGAACGACTAGAAGGAGATACGCAGTATTTT	CAISERLEGDTQYF
TRBJ2-1	TRBD1	TRBV9	15	.	TGTGCCAGCACCGTAGGGACAGGGTCATTCAATGAGCAGTTCTTC	CASTVGTGSFNEQFF
TRBJ2-7	TRBD1	TRBV11-2	16	.	TGTGCCAGCAGCTTTCTTCCGACAGGGGGAAACTACGAGCAGTACTTC	CASSFLPTGGNYEQYF
TRBJ2-5	.	TRBV29-1	12	.	TGCAGCGTCAGGGGAGTGGGAGAGACCCAGTACTTC	CSVRGVGETQYF
TRBJ2-7	TRBD1	TRBV10-3	16	.	TGTGCCATCAGTGAGCCCCGGACAGGGGGCCGATACGAGCAGTACTTC	CAISEPRTGGRYEQYF
TRBJ2-3	.	TRBV2	15	.	TGTGCCAGCAGTGAATGGGCTCAACACACAGATACGCAGTATTTT	CASSEWAQHTDTQYF
TRBJ2-7	TRBD2	TRBV6-5	15	.	TGTGCCAGCAGCTCCGGACTAGCGGGAGGAAACGAGCAGTACTTC	CASSSGLAGGNEQYF
TRBJ2-7	.	TRBV28	14	.	TGTGCCAGCAGTTGGGGGAGGGGCCGAGGGGGGCAGTACTTC	CASSWGRGRGGQYF
TRBJ1-6	TRBD1	TRBV11-3	15	.	TGTGCCAGCAGCCGAGAGACAGGGGGCCATTCACCCCTCCACTTT	CASSRETGGHSPLHF
TRBJ1-1	.	TRBV9	16	few	TGTGCCAGCAGCTCTCTGGGGGGGCTTGTGAACACTGAAGCTTTCTTT	CASSSLGGLVNTEAFF
TRBJ1-3	.	TRBV19	16	.	TGTGCCAGTAGTATCTCAGAGACAGCTGCCCGAAACACCATATATTTT	CASSISETAARNTIYF
TRBJ1-4	TRBD1	TRBV4-2	15	.	TGTGCCAGCAGCCGATCCGGGACAGGTGATGAAAAACTGTTTTTT	CASSRSGTGDEKLFF
TRBJ2-2	.	TRBV27	16	.	TGTGCCAGCAGTTTAATCGCGCGGGGGAACACCGGGGAGCTGTTTTTT	CASSLIARGNTGELFF
TRBJ2-7	TRBD1	TRBV6-6	15	.	TGTGCCAGCAGTTCTTCCAGGGGGAGCTCCTACGAGCAGTACTTC	CASSSSRGSSYEQYF
TRBJ2-1	TRBD2	TRBV7-9	15	.	TGTGCCAGCAGCCGACTAGCGGGAGGATACAATGAGCAGTTCTTC	CASSRLAGGYNEQFF
TRBJ2-2	TRBD1	TRBV6-1	16	once	TGTGCCAGCAGTGAAGGGTTAGGGGGCAACACCGGGGAGCTGTTTTTT	CASSEGLGGNTGELFF